Listed here are 13 T cell receptor beta chains from one sample, sequenced in a study of T cells in Graves' hyperthyroidism and ophthalmopathy. Authors of the study amplified TCR beta CDR3 regions from RNA transcripts. HTBI primers were used for first-round RT-PCR of the TCR CDR3. TCRdb reprocessed the multiplex PCR reads via MiXCR and lists one record per CDR3 protein. The sample lists 390,000 or so distinct CDR3 sequences; roughly 14% were seen once. The sample comprised blood. The receptors shown here come from a man younger than 35 with Graves' ophthalmopathy.

The V gene is TRBV3-1, the J gene TRBJ2-5, with 8 bases aligning to TRBD1. In germline, CDR1 is LGHDT, CDR2 YNNKEL (reference sequence). The junction had 8 bases not matched to a gene; V was cut back by 4 bases and J by 4 bases. CDR3 length: 15 residues. CDR3 bases: TGTGCCAGCAGCCTAGGACAGGGCCGGGTAGAGACCCAGTACTTC. Translated: CASSLGQGRVETQYF.

This clonotype was counted ten times or more. CDR3 in amino acids: CASSRDSPNEKLFF. In DNA, the CDR3 is TGCGCCAGCAGCCGGGACAGCCCGAATGAAAAACTGTTTTTT. The chain combines TRBV5-1 with TRBJ1-4; 7 nucleotides align to TRBD1. The germline CDR1 and CDR2 sequences are SGHRS and YFSETQ. V lost 4 bases to trimming and J lost 5 bases; unmatched junction nucleotides: 5. The CDR3 totals 14 residues.

This clonotype was recorded only once. This may be a read error: a much more frequent sequence differs by one nucleotide. The rearrangement uses TRBV10-3 and TRBJ2-7, with a possible D match to TRBD2 (6 bases). Trimming stripped 8 bases from V and 3 bases from J, with 11 bases between. This CDR3 region has 12 residues. The germline V gene encodes CDR1 ENHRY and CDR2 SYGVKD. The CDR3 sequence is CAIAGLDYEQYF. The CDR3 region has the DNA TGTGCCATCGCGGGGCTTGACTACGAGCAGTACTTC.

This clonotype occurred a few times. This chain connects TRBV30 to TRBJ2-1, with D unclear. CDR1 is GTSNPN, CDR2 SVGIG, per germline (reference sequence). Trimming took off 2 bases at V and 2 bases at J, with 10 bases between the two ends. CDR3 length: 14 residues. DNA for the CDR3: TGTGCCTGGAGTCCAGTGTCCCCCTACAATGAGCAGTTCTTC. This translates into CAWSPVSPYNEQFF.

This clonotype was seen ten or more times. The gene calls are TRBV7-9 and TRBJ2-5; 10 positions match TRBD2. This CDR3 is 16 amino acids long. The germline CDR1 and CDR2 sequences are SEHNR and FQNEAQ (reference sequence). V shed 4 bases and J 0 bases; nucleotides not matched to a gene: 5. The CDR3 DNA follows: TGTGCCAGCAGCTCTGATAGCGGGAGGTACCAAGAGACCCAGTACTTC. Protein product: CASSSDSGRYQETQYF.

This clonotype was recorded many times. The chain employs TRBV24-1 and TRBJ2-5; no definite D call. Germline values: CDR1 KGHDR, CDR2 SFDVKD. The ends were cut back, 0 bases at V and 2 bases at J, with 3 bases in the middle. This CDR3 spans 13 amino acids. CDR3 DNA sequence: TGTGCCACCAGTGATTTGCAACAAGAGACCCAGTACTTC. Its translation is CATSDLQQETQYF.

The table lists this clonotype with many counts. The chain recombines TRBV9 with TRBJ2-1; D unclear. This CDR3 has 17 amino acids. V lost 0 bases to trimming and J lost 0 bases, with 13 bases between them. From germline, CDR1 is SGDLS and CDR2 YYNGEE. CDR3 loop: CASSVVSGPSSYNEQFF. CDR3 bases: TGTGCCAGCAGCGTAGTATCCGGGCCAAGCTCCTACAATGAGCAGTTCTTC. The full variable domain, its missing parts supplied by reference TRBV9 and TRBJ2-1, is DSGVTQTPKHLITATGQRVTLRCSPRSGDLSVYWYQQSLDQGLQFLIQYYNGEERAKGNILERFSAQQFPDLHSELNLSSLELGDSALYFCASSVVSGPSSYNEQFFGPGTRLTVL.

This clonotype was observed many times. The genes are TRBV30 and TRBJ1-1; D is unclear. Trimming took off 4 bases at V and 7 bases at J, with 19 bases between the two ends. This CDR3 spans 14 amino acids. Germline lookup yields CDR1 GTSNPN and CDR2 SVGIG (reference sequence). The CDR3 nucleotides are TGTGCCTGGACCGTCGGGCTCTCGCGGAGTGAAGCTTTCTTT. Its translation is CAWTVGLSRSEAFF.

This clonotype showed up just a few times. The chain recombines TRBV14 with TRBJ2-1, with 8 bases that match TRBD2. V trimming: 0 bases; J trimming: 4 bases; junction bases outside the gene matches: 8. The CDR3 spans 17 residues. The germline CDR1 and CDR2 sequences are SGHDN and FVKESK. The CDR3 sequence is CASSQDPGSGGYNEQFF. The DNA of the CDR3 is TGTGCCAGCAGCCAAGATCCCGGCAGCGGGGGTTACAATGAGCAGTTCTTC.

This clonotype was seen many times. The chain links TRBV2 to TRBJ1-2; D ambiguous. Per germline, CDR1 SNHLY and CDR2 FYNNEI. V was clipped by 2 bases and J by 5 bases, with 6 bases between them. There are 12 residues in the CDR3. The CDR3 is CASSEQNYGYTF. In DNA form, the CDR3 reads TGTGCCAGCAGTGAACAGAATTATGGCTACACCTTC. The entire variable domain, with the rest obtained from reference TRBV2 and TRBJ1-2, is as follows: EPEVTQTPSHQVTQMGQEVILRCVPISNHLYFYWYRQILGQKVEFLVSFYNNEISEKSEIFDDQFSVERPDGSNFTLKIRSTKLEDSAMYFCASSEQNYGYTFGSGTRLTVV.

This clonotype occurred once. The chain carries TRBV25-1 and TRBJ1-6; the D gene is possibly TRBD1 (5 bases). The V gene's germline CDR1 is MGHDK and CDR2 SYGVNS. The CDR3 covers 14 residues. V was pared by 4 bases and J by 5 bases, with 9 bases between. Written as DNA, the CDR3 is TGTGCCAGCAGTGCGGGACTCCATAATTCACCCCTCCACTTT. Translated, it gives CASSAGLHNSPLHF.

This clonotype was seen many times. The chain links TRBV16 to TRBJ1-2; 7 bases fit TRBD1. V dropped 3 bases and J dropped 12; count of bases not matched to a gene: 7. Germline values: CDR1 KGHSY, CDR2 FQNENV. The CDR3 is 12 amino acids. The CDR3 DNA reads as TGTGCCAGCAGCCAGGGACAGTCCTCGGACACCTTC. Translated, it gives CASSQGQSSDTF.

This clonotype showed up many times. This sequence joins TRBV28 and TRBJ2-3; D gene uncertain. The CDR3 totals 13 residues. Trimming cost V 6 bases and J 3 bases, with 10 bases left between them. Germline V gives CDR1 MDHEN, CDR2 SYDVKM. The CDR3 DNA reads as TGTGCCAGCAGCCCCGGGCAGACAGATACGCAGTATTTT. Translated, it gives CASSPGQTDTQYF.